A selection of T cell receptor beta chains follows, all from one sample in a study of blood T cell repertoires in COVID-19. TCRdb keeps only in-frame clones here, not all; method: immunoSEQ multiplex PCR. Among hundreds of thousands of clones listed, less than 85% were seen once. Sequenced material: peripheral blood. The receptors here all came from an elderly woman with acute or convalescent COVID-19. The CDR3 runs from the conserved cysteine through the conserved F or W. A D gene is named only where the DNA matches it firmly. Expanded clones get a size class; other rows say once, few or many, or leave the size out.

size | D | J | V | CDR3 | DNA
many | TRBD1 | TRBJ1-1 | TRBV7-2 | CASSLGQGDTEAFF | TGTGCCAGCAGCTTGGGACAGGGGGACACTGAAGCTTTCTTT
NA | NA | TRBJ1-2 | TRBV7-2 | CASSLVGGAGRDGYTF | TGTGCCAGCAGCTTAGTTGGGGGCGCGGGGAGGGATGGCTACACCTTC
NA | TRBD1 | TRBJ2-7 | TRBV19 | CASSAHRGTYEQYF | TGTGCCAGTAGTGCCCACAGGGGGACCTACGAGCAGTACTTC
once | TRBD1 | TRBJ1-2 | TRBV20-1 | CSADRGGGYTF | TGCAGTGCGGACAGGGGCGGCGGCTACACCTTC
NA | NA | TRBJ2-5 | TRBV19 | CASSASKEETQYF | TGTGCCAGTAGCGCTAGTAAAGAAGAGACCCAGTACTTC
NA | NA | TRBJ1-4 | TRBV19 | CASRWSHTRNEKLFF | TGTGCCAGCAGATGGTCCCACACCCGAAATGAAAAACTGTTTTTT
NA | NA | TRBJ1-1 | TRBV19 | CASAGVVDTEAFF | TGTGCCAGTGCCGGGGTAGTCGATACTGAAGCTTTCTTT
once | NA | TRBJ2-3 | TRBV19 | CASTETGTLGDTQYF | TGTGCCAGTACCGAAACAGGGACATTAGGAGATACGCAGTATTTT
NA | TRBD1 | TRBJ1-2 | TRBV2 | CASSRDSNYGYTF | TGTGCCAGCTCCCGGGACAGTAACTATGGCTACACCTTC
NA | NA | TRBJ1-2 | TRBV5-4 | CASSQRTNRRGYTF | TGTGCCAGCAGCCAACGGACAAACCGGCGGGGCTACACCTTC
NA | TRBD2 | TRBJ2-7 | TRBV28 | CASRIPTGGRYEQYF | TGTGCCAGCAGGATTCCTACGGGGGGGAGGTACGAGCAGTACTTC
once | NA | TRBJ1-2 | TRBV9 | CASSVDASGDLGYTF | TGTGCCAGCAGCGTAGATGCGTCAGGGGATTTGGGCTACACCTTC
NA | TRBD1 | TRBJ1-6 | TRBV7-2 | CASSLGQGGYNSPLHF | TGTGCCAGCAGCTTGGGACAGGGGGGTTATAATTCACCCCTCCACTTT
NA | NA | TRBJ1-2 | TRBV27 | CASSPVGSRPNYGYTF | TGTGCCAGCAGTCCCGTAGGTAGCCGGCCCAACTATGGCTACACCTTC
once | NA | TRBJ1-1 | TRBV18 | CASSPGSATRLSAEAFF | TGTGCCAGCTCACCTGGTTCGGCCACACGGCTTAGCGCTGAAGCTTTCTTT
NA | NA | TRBJ1-1 | TRBV11-2 | CASSLGAGALNTEAFF | TGTGCCAGCAGCTTAGGGGCAGGGGCCCTGAACACTGAAGCTTTCTTT
NA | NA | TRBJ1-1 | TRBV6-5 | CASSRLDRSPEAFF | TGTGCCAGCAGCCGCCTTGACAGGTCGCCTGAAGCTTTCTTT
NA | NA | TRBJ1-1 | TRBV28 | CASSLARLGAFF | TGTGCCAGCAGTTTAGCCAGGTTGGGAGCTTTCTTT
few | NA | TRBJ1-1 | TRBV12-5 | CASGLVIDTEAFF | TGTGCTAGTGGTTTGGTTATTGACACTGAAGCTTTCTTT
NA | TRBD2 | TRBJ2-3 | TRBV6-1 | CASSEAGGSTDTQYF | TGTGCCAGCAGTGAGGCGGGGGGGAGCACAGATACGCAGTATTTT
NA | NA | TRBJ1-2 | TRBV10-3 | CASGGKPSNYGYTF | TGTGCCTCCGGGGGGAAACCTTCTAACTATGGCTACACCTTC
NA | TRBD2 | TRBJ2-2 | TRBV19 | CASSRLAGANTGELFF | TGTGCCAGTAGCCGCCTAGCGGGGGCGAACACCGGGGAGCTGTTTTTT
NA | TRBD1 | TRBJ2-3 | TRBV5-1 | CASRAGTGSSDTQYF | TGCGCCAGCAGGGCCGGGACAGGGTCGTCAGATACGCAGTATTTT
NA | TRBD1 | TRBJ1-2 | TRBV2 | CASSWTGYGYTF | TGTGCCAGCAGTTGGACAGGCTATGGCTACACCTTC
NA | NA | TRBJ2-1 | TRBV4-3 | CASSQDSGLVTYNEQFF | TGCGCCAGCAGCCAAGATTCTGGACTTGTGACCTACAATGAGCAGTTCTTC
NA | NA | TRBJ1-5 | TRBV27 | CASSPEWGVAQPQHF | TGTGCCAGCAGTCCAGAATGGGGAGTCGCCCAGCCCCAGCATTTT
NA | NA | TRBJ2-2 | TRBV5-4 | CASSLVGTNTGELFF | TGTGCCAGCAGCTTGGTAGGGACAAACACCGGGGAGCTGTTTTTT
NA | NA | TRBJ2-3 | TRBV2 | CASSRQYTQYF | TGTGCCAGCAGCCGACAGTATACGCAGTATTTT
NA | NA | TRBJ2-1 | TRBV4-2 | CASSQDPTNRREQFF | TGTGCCAGCAGCCAAGACCCGACTAATCGTCGGGAGCAGTTCTTC
NA | TRBD1 | TRBJ1-2 | TRBV4-2 | CASSQVGATGIRSYGYTF | TGTGCCAGCAGCCAAGTTGGGGCGACAGGGATAAGGAGCTATGGCTACACCTTC
NA | TRBD1 | TRBJ1-2 | TRBV7-2 | CASSLTGVAGRVYGYTF | TGTGCCAGCAGCTTAACAGGGGTCGCGGGCCGAGTTTATGGCTACACCTTC
NA | NA | TRBJ2-2 | TRBV7-2 | CASSLGPGAGELFF | TGTGCCAGCAGCTTGGGACCGGGGGCCGGGGAGCTGTTTTTT
NA | TRBD2 | TRBJ2-3 | TRBV3-1/TRBV3-2 | CASRNSGGGDTQYF | TGTGCCAGCAGAAATAGCGGGGGTGGAGATACGCAGTATTTT
NA | NA | TRBJ1-5 | TRBV20-1 | CSASGVRSGGIRWGQPQHF | TGCAGTGCTAGTGGGGTGCGGTCTGGAGGGATCAGGTGGGGGCAGCCCCAGCATTTT
NA | TRBD1 | TRBJ1-5 | TRBV3-1/TRBV3-2 | CASSLDREQPQHF | TGTGCCAGCAGCTTAGACAGGGAGCAGCCCCAGCATTTT
NA | TRBD1 | TRBJ2-1 | TRBV25-1 | CASSEQQGAYNEQFF | TGTGCCAGCAGTGAACAACAGGGGGCCTACAATGAGCAGTTCTTC
NA | TRBD1 | TRBJ1-1 | TRBV10-3 | CAISGGQGNTEAFF | TGTGCCATCAGTGGGGGACAGGGTAACACTGAAGCTTTCTTT
NA | TRBD1 | TRBJ2-7 | TRBV3-1/TRBV3-2 | CASSLRDSVTYEQYF | TGTGCCAGCAGCCTCCGGGACAGTGTTACCTACGAGCAGTACTTC
NA | NA | TRBJ2-3 | TRBV19 | CASGEGGTDTQYF | TGTGCCAGTGGGGAGGGGGGCACAGATACGCAGTATTTT
NA | TRBD1 | TRBJ1-2 | TRBV7-9 | CASSELQGAIGGYTF | TGTGCCAGCAGCGAATTACAGGGGGCCATAGGTGGCTACACCTTC
NA | TRBD1 | TRBJ1-2 | TRBV7-3 | CASSLEGTASGGYGYTF | TGTGCCAGCAGCTTAGAGGGGACAGCGTCCGGGGGCTATGGCTACACCTTC
NA | NA | TRBJ2-3 | TRBV5-6 | CASSLVAGARGDTQYF | TGTGCCAGCAGCTTGGTGGCGGGGGCAAGGGGAGATACGCAGTATTTT
NA | NA | TRBJ1-5 | TRBV12-5 | CASGWGTRSNQPQHF | TGTGCTAGTGGTTGGGGTACTAGAAGCAATCAGCCCCAGCATTTT
NA | NA | TRBJ1-2 | TRBV7-9 | CASSQAGGYGYTF | TGTGCCAGCAGCCAAGCGGGGGGCTATGGCTACACCTTC
NA | TRBD1 | TRBJ1-5 | TRBV27 | CASRPGAGTGSSPQHF | TGTGCCAGCAGACCGGGGGCCGGGACAGGGTCCTCGCCCCAGCATTTT
NA | NA | TRBJ2-5 | TRBV6-1 | CASSDSETQYF | TGTGCCAGCAGTGATAGTGAGACCCAGTACTTC
NA | TRBD1 | TRBJ1-6 | TRBV18 | CASSPTGGSNSPLHF | TGTGCCAGCTCACCGACAGGGGGGAGTAATTCACCCCTCCACTTT
NA | TRBD1 | TRBJ1-6 | TRBV11-2 | CASSRTGADNSPLHF | TGTGCCAGCAGCCGGACAGGGGCTGATAATTCACCCCTCCACTTT